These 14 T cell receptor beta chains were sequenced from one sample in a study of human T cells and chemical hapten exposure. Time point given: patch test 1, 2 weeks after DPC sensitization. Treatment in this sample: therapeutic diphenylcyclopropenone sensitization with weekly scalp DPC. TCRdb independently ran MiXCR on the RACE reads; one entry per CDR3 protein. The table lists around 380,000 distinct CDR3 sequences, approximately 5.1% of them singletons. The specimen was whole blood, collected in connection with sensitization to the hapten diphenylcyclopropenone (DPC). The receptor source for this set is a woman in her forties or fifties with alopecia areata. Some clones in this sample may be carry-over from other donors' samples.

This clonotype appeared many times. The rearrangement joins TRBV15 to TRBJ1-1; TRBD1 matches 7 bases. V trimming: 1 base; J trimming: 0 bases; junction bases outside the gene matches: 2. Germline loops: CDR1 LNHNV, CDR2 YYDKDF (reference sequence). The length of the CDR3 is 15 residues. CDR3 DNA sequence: TGTGCCACCAGCAGAGCACAGGGGATGAACACTGAAGCTTTCTTT. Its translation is CATSRAQGMNTEAFF.

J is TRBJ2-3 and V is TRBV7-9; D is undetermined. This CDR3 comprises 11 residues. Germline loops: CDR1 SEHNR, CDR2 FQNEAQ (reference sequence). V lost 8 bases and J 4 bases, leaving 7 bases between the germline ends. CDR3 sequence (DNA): TGTGCCAGCGCCTTCCCAGATACGCAGTATTTT. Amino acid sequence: CASAFPDTQYF. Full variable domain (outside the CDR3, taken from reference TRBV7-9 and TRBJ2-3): DTGVSQNPRHKITKRGQNVTFRCDPISEHNRLYWYRQTLGQGPEFLTYFQNEAQLEKSRLLSDRFSAERPKGSFSTLEIQRTEQGDSAMYLCASAFPDTQYFGPGTRLTVL.

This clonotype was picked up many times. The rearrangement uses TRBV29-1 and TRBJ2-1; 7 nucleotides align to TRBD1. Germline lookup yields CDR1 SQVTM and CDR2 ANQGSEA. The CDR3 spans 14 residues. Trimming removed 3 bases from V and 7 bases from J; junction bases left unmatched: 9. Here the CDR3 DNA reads TGCAGCGTTGAGAGAGCTAAGGGGGCGAATGAGCAGTTCTTC. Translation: CSVERAKGANEQFF.

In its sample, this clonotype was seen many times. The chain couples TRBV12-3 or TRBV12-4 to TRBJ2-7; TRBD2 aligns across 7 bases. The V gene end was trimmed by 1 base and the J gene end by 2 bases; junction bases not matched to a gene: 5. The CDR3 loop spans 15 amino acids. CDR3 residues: CASSLGSGATYEQYF. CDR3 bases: TGTGCCAGCAGTTTAGGAAGCGGGGCCACCTACGAGCAGTACTTC.

CDR3 sequence: CASSHRTAQVLMNTEAFF. DNA for the CDR3: TGTGCCAGCAGTCACCGGACAGCCCAGGTCCTAATGAACACTGAAGCTTTCTTT. V is TRBV12-3 or TRBV12-4 and J is TRBJ1-1; weak D call: TRBD1 (6 bases). This CDR3 contains 18 residues. V was pared by 5 bases and J by 0 bases, with 22 bases between.

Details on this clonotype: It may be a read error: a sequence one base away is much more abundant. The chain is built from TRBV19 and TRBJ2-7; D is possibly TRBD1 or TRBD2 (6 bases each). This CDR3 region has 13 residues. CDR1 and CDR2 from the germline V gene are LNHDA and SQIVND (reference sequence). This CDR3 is CASATGGSYEQHF. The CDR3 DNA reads TGTGCCAGTGCGACCGGGGGCTCCTACGAGCAGCACTTC.

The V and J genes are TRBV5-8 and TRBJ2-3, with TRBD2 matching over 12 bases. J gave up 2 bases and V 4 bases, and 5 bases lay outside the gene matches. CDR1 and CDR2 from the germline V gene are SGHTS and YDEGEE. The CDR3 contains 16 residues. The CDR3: CASSPGLAGITDTQYF. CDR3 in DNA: TGTGCCAGCAGCCCAGGACTAGCGGGGATCACAGATACGCAGTATTTT.

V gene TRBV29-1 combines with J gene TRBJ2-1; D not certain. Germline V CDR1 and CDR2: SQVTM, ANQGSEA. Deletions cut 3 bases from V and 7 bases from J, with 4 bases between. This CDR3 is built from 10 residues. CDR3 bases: TGCAGCGTTGATGAGAATGAGCAGTTCTTC. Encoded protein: CSVDENEQFF.

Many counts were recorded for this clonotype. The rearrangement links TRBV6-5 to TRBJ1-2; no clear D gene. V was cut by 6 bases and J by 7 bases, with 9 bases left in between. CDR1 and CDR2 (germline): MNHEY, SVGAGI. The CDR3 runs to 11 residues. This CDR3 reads CASRGGPGYTF. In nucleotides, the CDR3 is TGTGCCAGCAGGGGAGGTCCTGGCTACACCTTC.

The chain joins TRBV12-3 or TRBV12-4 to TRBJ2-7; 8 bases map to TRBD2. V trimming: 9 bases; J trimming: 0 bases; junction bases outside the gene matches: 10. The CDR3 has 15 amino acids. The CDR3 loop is CASRRAGGPSYEQYF. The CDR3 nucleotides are TGTGCCAGTCGAAGGGCGGGAGGTCCCTCCTACGAGCAGTACTTC.

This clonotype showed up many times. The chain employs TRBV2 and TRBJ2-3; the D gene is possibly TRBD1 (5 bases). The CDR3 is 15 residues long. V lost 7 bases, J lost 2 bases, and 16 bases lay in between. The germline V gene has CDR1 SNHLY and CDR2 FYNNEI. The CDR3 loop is CASKDQGNPTDTQYF. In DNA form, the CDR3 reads TGTGCCAGCAAAGACCAGGGTAACCCCACAGATACGCAGTATTTT. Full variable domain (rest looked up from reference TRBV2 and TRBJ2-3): EPEVTQTPSHQVTQMGQEVILRCVPISNHLYFYWYRQILGQKVEFLVSFYNNEISEKSEIFDDQFSVERPDGSNFTLKIRSTKLEDSAMYFCASKDQGNPTDTQYFGPGTRLTVL.

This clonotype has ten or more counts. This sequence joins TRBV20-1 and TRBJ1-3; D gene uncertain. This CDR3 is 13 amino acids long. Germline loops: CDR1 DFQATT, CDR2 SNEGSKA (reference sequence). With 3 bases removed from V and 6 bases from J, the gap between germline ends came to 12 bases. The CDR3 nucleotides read TGCAGTGCTAGTTCCAGGAGGATAAACACCATATATTTT. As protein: CSASSRRINTIYF.

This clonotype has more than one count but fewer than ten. The CDR3, as DNA: TGCGCCAGCAGCTTGGAACCCGGACAGGTCAACGAGCAGTACTTC. Protein: CASSLEPGQVNEQYF. The chain combines TRBV5-1 with TRBJ2-7, with TRBD1 matching over 7 bases. This CDR3 contains 15 residues. From germline, CDR1 is SGHRS and CDR2 YFSETQ. The V gene end was trimmed by 0 bases and the J gene end by 5 bases; junction bases not matched to a gene: 8.

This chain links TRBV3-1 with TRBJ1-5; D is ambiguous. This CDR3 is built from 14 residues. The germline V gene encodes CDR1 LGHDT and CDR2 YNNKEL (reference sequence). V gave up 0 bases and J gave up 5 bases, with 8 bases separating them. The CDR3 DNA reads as TGTGCCAGCAGCCAAGATAGGAGTTATCAGCCCCAGCATTTT. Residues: CASSQDRSYQPQHF.